The 21 T cell receptor beta chains presented below share a single source sample, sequenced in a study of T cell repertoires in cytomegalovirus infection. These receptors are not linked to any known antigen. TCRdb re-called the reads through MiXCR, storing one row per CDR3 protein. The sample records approximately 120,000 distinct CDR3 sequences, more than 25% being singletons. The specimen comprised CD8+ T cells from cultured PBMCs, sampled from culture after CMV antigen stimulation. The source is a human donor in good health (CMV status not recorded). Some clones in this sample may be carry-over from other donors' samples.

This clonotype was detected once. The chain recombines TRBV5-1 with TRBJ1-1, with D tentatively TRBD1 (5 bases). Per germline, CDR1 SGHRS and CDR2 YFSETQ. The V end was cut by 3 bases, the J end by 6 bases, with 24 bases between. The CDR3 consists of 17 residues. CDR3 residues: CASSWGESKPGYAEAFF. As DNA, the CDR3 is TGCGCCAGCAGCTGGGGGGAGAGTAAGCCGGGGTACGCTGAAGCTTTCTTT. The entire variable domain, with the rest obtained from reference TRBV5-1 and TRBJ1-1, is as follows: KAGVTQTPRYLIKTRGQQVTLSCSPISGHRSVSWYQQTPGQGLQFLFEYFSETQRNKGNFPGRFSGRQFSNSRSEMNVSTLELGDSALYLCASSWGESKPGYAEAFFGQGTRLTVV.

The V call is TRBV7-8, the J call TRBJ2-1, with D perhaps matching TRBD2 (5 bases). The CDR3 consists of 14 residues. The germline V and J ends were trimmed by 5 bases and 7 bases, with 15 bases remaining between them. The germline CDR1 and CDR2 sequences are SGHVS and FQNEAQ. CDR3 sequence (DNA): TGTGCCAGCAGCCCCACGACCGGCGGGAATGAGCAGTTCTTC. It yields the protein CASSPTTGGNEQFF.

This clonotype was seen more than once but under ten times. The genes are TRBV13 and TRBJ1-1, with no clear D. Trimming left V 1 base short and J 1 base short, with 7 bases between. This CDR3 is built from 14 residues. Germline assignment: CDR1 PRHDT and CDR2 FYEKMQ (reference sequence). Written as DNA, the CDR3 is TGTGCCAGCAGCTTAGTGAGGAAGAACACTGAAGCTTTCTTT. It specifies CASSLVRKNTEAFF.

The table lists this clonotype with a few counts. The V and J genes are TRBV2 and TRBJ1-1, with 8 nucleotides matching TRBD1. This CDR3 region has 15 residues. CDR1 and CDR2 (germline): SNHLY, FYNNEI. The ends lost 5 bases at V and 0 bases at J; junction bases unmatched: 5. This chain's CDR3 is CASSRTGQMNTEAFF. The CDR3 DNA reads as TGTGCCAGCAGTAGGACAGGGCAAATGAACACTGAAGCTTTCTTT.

This clonotype was seen many times. The genes are TRBV7-6 and TRBJ1-1; unclear D gene. V was clipped by 0 bases and J by 4 bases, with 15 bases between them. In germline, CDR1 is SGHVS, CDR2 FNYEAQ. The CDR3 contains 16 residues. The CDR3 DNA sequence: TGTGCCAGCAGCTTAGCGCCGGGGTTTCGAGGCACTGAAGCTTTCTTT. As protein: CASSLAPGFRGTEAFF.

This clonotype came up many times. This rearrangement joins TRBV7-8 to TRBJ2-1; D call uncertain. Germline V lookup: CDR1 SGHVS, CDR2 FQNEAQ. Trimming removed 1 base at V and 6 bases at J, with 7 bases between. There are 13 residues in the CDR3. CDR3 residues: CASSLVQSNEQFF. The CDR3 nucleotides read TGTGCCAGCAGCTTAGTGCAGTCCAATGAGCAGTTCTTC. The whole variable domain, remainder taken from reference TRBV7-8 and TRBJ2-1, is GAGVSQSPRYKVAKRGQDVALRCDPISGHVSLFWYQQALGQGPEFLTYFQNEAQLDKSGLPSDRFFAERPEGSVSTLKIQRTQQEDSAVYLCASSLVQSNEQFFGPGTRLTVL.

The rearrangement uses TRBV12-3 or TRBV12-4 and TRBJ2-3; 7 nucleotides agree with TRBD2. CDR3 length: 16 amino acids. The V and J ends lost 8 bases and 2 bases, in that order; junction bases with no gene match: 13. The CDR3, as DNA: TGTGCCAGCCAGTTTCGCCTAGCGGCGAACACAGATACGCAGTATTTT. Residues: CASQFRLAANTDTQYF.

This chain links TRBV6-5 with TRBJ2-7; D is uncertain. The CDR3 runs to 14 residues. Germline CDR1 is MNHEY and CDR2 is SVGAGI. The ends were cut back, 0 bases at V and 3 bases at J, with 9 bases in the middle. The CDR3 reads CASSYSETDYEQYF. The DNA of the CDR3 is TGTGCCAGCAGTTACTCTGAGACCGACTACGAGCAGTACTTC.

J is TRBJ2-5 and V is TRBV7-2; D perhaps matches TRBD1 (6 bases). V was cut by 1 base and J by 3 bases, with 12 bases left in between. Germline loops: CDR1 SGHTA, CDR2 FQGNSA. The CDR3 is 15 residues long. For the CDR3, the DNA is TGTGCCAGCAGCTTAGTTTGGGGGCTAAAAGAGACCCAGTACTTC. This encodes CASSLVWGLKETQYF.

This chain connects TRBV6-2 or TRBV6-3 to TRBJ1-2; the match to TRBD1 covers 8 bases. The length of the CDR3 is 17 residues. The germline CDR1 and CDR2 sequences are MNHEY and SVGEGT. The V segment lost 5 bases and the J segment 3 bases; nucleotides outside the gene matches: 14. Here the CDR3 DNA reads TGTGCCAGCAGTCCCGCTCTACAGGGGGAAGGGGACTATGGCTACACCTTC. This codes for CASSPALQGEGDYGYTF.

The chain uses TRBV12-5 and TRBJ2-1, with D uncertain. The CDR3 has 15 residues. Germline lookup yields CDR1 LGHNT and CDR2 FRNRAP. V lost 6 bases and J lost 3, with 15 bases in between. CDR3 sequence reads: CASGPTKSRYNEQFF. CDR3 DNA: TGTGCTAGTGGCCCCACGAAGAGCCGCTACAATGAGCAGTTCTTC.

This clonotype showed up just a few times. V and J are TRBV7-8 and TRBJ2-7, with TRBD2 as a possible D gene (6 bases). The ends were cut back, 1 base at V and 0 bases at J, with 10 bases in the middle. The CDR3 sequence is 15 residues long. Germline values: CDR1 SGHVS, CDR2 FQNEAQ. The CDR3 protein is CASSLVAGISYEQYF. The CDR3 DNA sequence: TGTGCCAGCAGCTTAGTGGCGGGGATCTCCTACGAGCAGTACTTC.

The chain joins TRBV5-1 to TRBJ2-1, with D possibly being TRBD1 (8 bases). CDR1 is SGHRS and CDR2 is YFSETQ in the germline V gene. V lost 0 bases, J lost 8 bases, and 15 bases lay in between. The CDR3 contains 15 residues. The CDR3 is CASSLAITGGDEQFF. CDR3 bases: TGCGCCAGCAGCTTGGCCATCACAGGGGGGGATGAGCAGTTCTTC.

The rearrangement links TRBV12-3 or TRBV12-4 to TRBJ1-3, with TRBD1 matching 8 bases. V was pared by 7 bases and J by 4 bases, with 18 bases of the junction left unmatched. This CDR3 spans 18 amino acids. The CDR3 sequence is CASTNPDREGARGNTIYF. The CDR3 coding sequence is TGTGCCAGCACCAACCCGGACAGGGAGGGGGCTAGGGGAAACACCATATATTTT.

The chain is built from TRBV18 and TRBJ1-2; 8 nucleotides line up with TRBD1. With 4 bases clipped from V and 7 bases from J, the junction kept 5 bases outside the gene matches. Germline loops: CDR1 KGHSH, CDR2 LQKENI. The CDR3 runs to 13 residues. The CDR3 nucleotides read TGTGCCAGCTCACTGGACAGGGTAATTGGCTACACCTTC. Translating it yields CASSLDRVIGYTF.

V gene TRBV19 combines with J gene TRBJ2-2, with 8 bases aligning to TRBD1. Germline V lookup: CDR1 LNHDA, CDR2 SQIVND (reference sequence). The CDR3 totals 13 residues. The V gene end was trimmed by 9 bases and the J gene end by 7 bases; junction bases not matched to a gene: 7. Written as DNA, the CDR3 is TGTGCCAGCCTACAGGGGGAAGGCGGGGAGCTGTTTTTT. Its protein product is CASLQGEGGELFF.

The rearrangement links TRBV28 to TRBJ2-3; no clear D gene. V was cut by 3 bases and J by 2 bases, with 9 bases left in between. Per germline, CDR1 MDHEN and CDR2 SYDVKM. This CDR3 is built from 14 residues. The CDR3 coding sequence is TGTGCCAGCAGTTTCCAGACCGTCACAGATACGCAGTATTTT. Its protein product is CASSFQTVTDTQYF.

This chain connects TRBV4-1 to TRBJ1-1; possible D gene TRBD1, 6 bases. The CDR3 totals 14 residues. Germline-derived CDR1 and CDR2 are MGHRA and YSYEKL. V lost 5 bases and J 4 bases, leaving 14 bases between the germline ends. This chain's CDR3 is CASSTQQGPTEAFF. The CDR3 DNA follows: TGCGCCAGCAGCACTCAACAGGGTCCCACTGAAGCTTTCTTT.

This sequence joins TRBV7-2 and TRBJ2-7; 15 nucleotides agree with TRBD2. CDR1 is SGHTA and CDR2 is FQGNSA in the germline V gene. V was clipped by 4 bases and J by 5 bases; unmatched bases: 6. This CDR3 spans 16 amino acids. The chain's CDR3 is CASSYGLAGGPNEQYF. CDR3 sequence (DNA): TGTGCCAGCAGCTACGGACTAGCGGGGGGGCCAAACGAGCAGTACTTC. Full variable domain (missing parts from reference TRBV7-2 and TRBJ2-7): GAGVSQSPSNKVTEKGKDVELRCDPISGHTALYWYRQSLGQGLEFLIYFQGNSAPDKSGLPSDRFSAERTGGSVSTLTIQRTQQEDSAVYLCASSYGLAGGPNEQYFGPGTRLTVT.

This chain connects TRBV12-3 or TRBV12-4 to TRBJ2-4; TRBD1 aligns across 7 bases. The CDR3 contains 13 residues. V lost 4 bases and J lost 8; bases outside the gene matches: 5. DNA for the CDR3: TGTGCCAGCAGTTCTACAGGGACAGACATTCAGTACTTC. This translates into CASSSTGTDIQYF.

This chain uses TRBV6-2 or TRBV6-3 with TRBJ2-7, with TRBD1 as a possible D gene (5 bases). This CDR3 is built from 15 residues. The germline V gene has CDR1 MNHEY and CDR2 SVGEGT. The V gene lost 2 bases and the J gene lost 3 bases, with 14 bases spanning the gap. CDR3 coding DNA: TGTGCCAGCAGTTACGGGCAGGGTCTTGGCTACGAGCAGTACTTC. This translates into CASSYGQGLGYEQYF.